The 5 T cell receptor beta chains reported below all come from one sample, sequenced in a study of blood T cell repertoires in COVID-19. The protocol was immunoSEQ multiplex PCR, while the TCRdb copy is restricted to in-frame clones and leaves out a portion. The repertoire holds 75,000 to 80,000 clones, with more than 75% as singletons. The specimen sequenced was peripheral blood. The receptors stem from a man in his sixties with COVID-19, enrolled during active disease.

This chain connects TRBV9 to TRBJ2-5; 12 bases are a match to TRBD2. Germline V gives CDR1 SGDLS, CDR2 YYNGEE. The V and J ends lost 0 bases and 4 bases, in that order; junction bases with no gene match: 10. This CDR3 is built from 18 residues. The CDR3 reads CASSVATSGGSYPETQYF. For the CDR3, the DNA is TGTGCCAGCAGCGTAGCTACTAGCGGGGGGTCCTACCCAGAGACCCAGTACTTC.

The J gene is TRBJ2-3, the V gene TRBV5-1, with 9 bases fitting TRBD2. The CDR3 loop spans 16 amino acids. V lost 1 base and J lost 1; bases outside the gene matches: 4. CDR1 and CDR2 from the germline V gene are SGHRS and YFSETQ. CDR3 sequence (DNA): TGCGCCAGCAGCTTGCTAGCGGGGTCTGGCACAGATACGCAGTATTTT. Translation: CASSLLAGSGTDTQYF.

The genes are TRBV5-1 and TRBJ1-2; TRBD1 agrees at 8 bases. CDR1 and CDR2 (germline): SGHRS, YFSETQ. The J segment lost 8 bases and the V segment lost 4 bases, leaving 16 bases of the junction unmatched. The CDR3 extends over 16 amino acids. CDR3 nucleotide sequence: TGCGCCAGCAGCCCCGGACAGGGAAGCTCGTACCGGGGCTACACCTTC. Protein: CASSPGQGSSYRGYTF.

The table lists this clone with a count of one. CDR3 sequence (DNA): TGCGCCAGCAGGCGGGACAGGGACTTCGCTGAAGCTTTCTTT. Translation gives CASRRDRDFAEAFF. The chain has TRBV5-1 and TRBJ1-1; 9 bases agree with TRBD1. CDR1 is SGHRS and CDR2 is YFSETQ in the germline V gene. The CDR3 covers 14 residues. The ends lost 5 bases at V and 6 bases at J; junction bases unmatched: 8.

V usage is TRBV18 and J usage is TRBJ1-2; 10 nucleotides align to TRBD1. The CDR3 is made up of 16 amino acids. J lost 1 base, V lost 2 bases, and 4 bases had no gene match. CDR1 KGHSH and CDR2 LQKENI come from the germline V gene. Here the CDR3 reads CASSPNGQGDNYGYTF. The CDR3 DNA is TGTGCCAGCTCACCAAATGGACAGGGGGATAACTATGGCTACACCTTC.